The present T cell receptor beta chain was sequenced within a study of Graves' ophthalmopathy and Graves' hyperthyroidism. Study-level information: If no ophthalmopathy appeared within 18 months of follow-up, hyperthyroidism was termed stable.

Study observations and caveats: For predicting ophthalmopathy progression, the model had roughly 70% sensitivity and 72% to 75% specificity.

RNA transcripts were the source from which TCR beta CDR3 regions were amplified. First-round RT-PCR used HTBI primers; second-round multiplex PCR followed. TCRdb reprocessed the multiplex PCR reads via MiXCR and lists one record per CDR3 protein. The sample contains roughly 600,000 distinct CDR3 sequences, less than 45% of which appear only once. The V end was cut by 0 bases, the J end by 3 bases, with 11 bases between. The CDR3 sequence is 14 residues long. Germline lookup yields CDR1 DFQATT and CDR2 SNEGSKA (reference sequence). The diagnostic workup employed clinical symptoms, serum thyroxine, TRAb, thyroid ultrasound and orbital computed tomography. This clonotype was found many times. As yet, its antigen is unknown.

This TCR was sampled from an adult man with Graves' hyperthyroidism. Material: peripheral blood or thyroid tissue (not recorded which). The chain uses TRBV20-1 and TRBJ1-2; possibly TRBD1 for D (5 bases). The CDR3 DNA is TGCAGTGCTAGAGATTGGGGGACGGACTATGGCTACACCTTC. This encodes CSARDWGTDYGYTF.